The 5 T cell receptor beta chains listed next were all sequenced from one sample in a study of naive and memory T cell subsets. Two oligonucleotides, mixed equimolar, formed the beta constant-region primer covering TRBC1 and TRBC2. Each CDR3 protein gets one entry after TCRdb re-called the UMI-ligation and nested PCR reads with MiXCR. The sample comprises some 21,000 distinct CDR3 sequences, approximately 11% of which are singletons, and 15% to 20% rests with the top ten. The sequenced sample consisted of central memory CD8+ T cells from blood. Every receptor here comes from a human donor in good health.

At least ten counts were recorded for this clonotype. The chain joins TRBV19 to TRBJ2-4; D is unresolved. Per germline, CDR1 LNHDA and CDR2 SQIVND (reference sequence). Trimming took off 7 bases at V and 1 base at J, with 14 bases between the two ends. The length of the CDR3 is 15 residues. CDR3 DNA sequence: TGTGCCAGTAAGGCAGACGCGGCGGCCAAAAACATTCAGTACTTC. Its translation is CASKADAAAKNIQYF.

In its sample, this clonotype was seen many times. The rearrangement uses TRBV7-8 and TRBJ2-1; 7 bases agree with TRBD1. This CDR3 has 14 amino acids. The germline V gene encodes CDR1 SGHVS and CDR2 FQNEAQ. Trimming removed 2 bases from V and 7 bases from J; junction bases left unmatched: 5. DNA of the CDR3: TGTGCCAGCAGCTTACCGACAGGGTGGAATGAGCAGTTCTTC. Its protein product is CASSLPTGWNEQFF.

This rearrangement joins TRBV12-3 or TRBV12-4 to TRBJ2-2; D possibly corresponds to TRBD1 (6 bases). The ends were cut back, 6 bases at V and 6 bases at J, with 8 bases in the middle. The CDR3 spans 12 residues. CDR3 region: CASSQGSGELFF. CDR3 DNA: TGTGCCAGCAGCCAGGGGTCCGGGGAGCTGTTTTTT.

The CDR3 reads CASSPGRAYEQYF. For the CDR3, the DNA is TGTGCCAGCAGCCCAGGGCGCGCCTACGAGCAGTACTTC. This chain connects TRBV11-2 to TRBJ2-7; D is perhaps TRBD1 (5 bases). With 5 bases removed from V and 2 bases from J, the gap between germline ends came to 10 bases. Germline CDR1 SGHAT, CDR2 FQNNGV. This CDR3 has 13 amino acids.

The table lists this clonotype with many counts. CDR3 DNA: TGTGCCAGCAGTCCAGGGACTAGCGGGAGAGGAGAGACCCAGTACTTC. Its protein is CASSPGTSGRGETQYF. This rearrangement joins TRBV12-3 or TRBV12-4 to TRBJ2-5, with 14 bases aligning to TRBD2. The CDR3 has 16 residues. With 5 bases clipped from V and 4 bases from J, the junction kept 6 bases outside the gene matches.